This is a list of T cell receptor beta chains from one sample in a study of cytomegalovirus exposure and HLA in healthy donors. The assay was immunoSEQ multiplex PCR, and TCRdb's table has in-frame clones only and misses some. This sample has approximately 140,000 clones, with 73% found just once. Source material: PBMCs. Receptors originate from a human donor in good health. Both conserved end residues are part of each CDR3. A D gene is named only where the DNA matches it firmly. The size of a clone is reported for some rows only, either as once, few or many, or as a class for expanded clones.

D gene	J gene	clone size	V gene	CDR3 DNA	CDR3 protein
NA	TRBJ2-7	few	TRBV13	TGTGCCAGCAGTTCGTCCAGCCTCGAGGTCCACGAGCAGTACTTC	CASSSSSLEVHEQYF
TRBD2	TRBJ2-1	few	TRBV2	TGTGCCAGCAGTGAAAGGTGGGAGCAGCGGGATCACTACAATGAGCAGTTCTTC	CASSERWEQRDHYNEQFF
NA	TRBJ2-1	NA	TRBV27	TGTGCCAGCAGTTCCTCGGGACTCAATGAGCAGTTCTTC	CASSSSGLNEQFF
TRBD2	TRBJ2-5	NA	TRBV19	TGTGCCAGTAGTCCCCTGGGAGGGTACCAAGAGACCCAGTACTTC	CASSPLGGYQETQYF
NA	TRBJ2-7	NA	TRBV7-8	TGTGCCAGCAGCTCCGAAACCCGGGTCGAGCAGTACTTC	CASSSETRVEQYF
TRBD1	TRBJ2-2	NA	TRBV6-1	TGTGCCAGCAGTGTGACAGGGGTGACCGGGGAGCTGTTTTTT	CASSVTGVTGELFF
NA	TRBJ1-4	NA	TRBV5-1	TGCGCCAGCAGCTTGCGGGGGGATAGTGAAAAACTGTTTTTT	CASSLRGDSEKLFF
TRBD2	TRBJ2-7	NA	TRBV19	TGTGCCAGTAGTACCTGGACTAGCGGGAGTTACGAGCAGTACTTC	CASSTWTSGSYEQYF
TRBD1	TRBJ1-5	NA	TRBV19	TGTGCCAGTAGTTTACAGGGGGCAGGTAGTCAGCCCCAGCATTTT	CASSLQGAGSQPQHF
TRBD1	TRBJ1-1	few	TRBV6-1	TGTGCCAGCAGTGAAAGATGGGACAGGTATGAAGCTTTCTTT	CASSERWDRYEAFF
TRBD1	TRBJ2-7	NA	TRBV19	TGTGCCAGTAGTACCCGGACAGGGGGCGGTTTCTACGAGCAGTACTTC	CASSTRTGGGFYEQYF
NA	TRBJ2-2	NA	TRBV21-1	TGTGCCAGCAGCAAAGCACTAGCGGGAGGCACCGGGGAGCTGTTTTTT	CASSKALAGGTGELFF
TRBD2	TRBJ2-3	NA	TRBV28	TGTGCCAGCAGTTTATCCTGGGGGGGAGGCACAGATACGCAGTATTTT	CASSLSWGGGTDTQYF
TRBD1	TRBJ1-1	NA	TRBV11-2	TGTGCCAGCAGCCCCCGGGACAGGAGGAACACTGAAGCTTTCTTT	CASSPRDRRNTEAFF
TRBD2	TRBJ2-5	NA	TRBV15	TGTGCCACCAGCAGAGATAGCGGCGGGGGGGCCGTGGAGACCCAGTACTTC	CATSRDSGGGAVETQYF
NA	TRBJ2-3	few	TRBV12-5	TGTGCTAGTGCCCCTTTCACAGAAACAGATACGCAGTATTTT	CASAPFTETDTQYF
TRBD1	TRBJ2-2	NA	TRBV19	TGTGCCAGTAGTACGACAGGGGGCCACACCGGGGAGCTGTTTTTT	CASSTTGGHTGELFF
TRBD1	TRBJ2-7	once	TRBV4-2	TGTGCCAGCAGCCAAGATAACGGGGACAGGGACTACGAGCAGTACTTC	CASSQDNGDRDYEQYF
TRBD1	TRBJ1-4	NA	TRBV18	TGTGCCAGCTCACCGGACGGGCAGGGGGTTGAAAAACTGTTTTTT	CASSPDGQGVEKLFF